This T cell receptor beta chain appears in the sequencing data of a study of cytomegalovirus exposure and HLA in healthy donors. To note about this clone: Antigen unknown.

Germline V gene sequence: CDR1 SEHNR, CDR2 FQNEAQ (reference sequence). The V segment lost 5 bases and the J segment 13 bases; nucleotides outside the gene matches: 8. This CDR3 is 13 amino acids long. PCR was performed using 60 Vbeta and 13 Jbeta primers. Using immunoSEQ multiplex PCR, the repertoire was profiled, and TCRdb retains in-frame clones only, with some absent. Here the sample spans some 100,000 clones, 60% to 75% being singletons. General study findings and limits: The study designated about 180 TCR beta chains cytomegalovirus-associated.

The TCR originated in a man in his fifties in good health and CMV-seronegative. The sample comprised PBMCs. The chain employs TRBV7-9 and TRBJ2-1; 10 bases agree with TRBD2. CDR3 coding DNA: TGTGCCAGCAGCCCGGGGACTAGCGAAACACAGTTCTTC. This gives the protein CASSPGTSETQFF.